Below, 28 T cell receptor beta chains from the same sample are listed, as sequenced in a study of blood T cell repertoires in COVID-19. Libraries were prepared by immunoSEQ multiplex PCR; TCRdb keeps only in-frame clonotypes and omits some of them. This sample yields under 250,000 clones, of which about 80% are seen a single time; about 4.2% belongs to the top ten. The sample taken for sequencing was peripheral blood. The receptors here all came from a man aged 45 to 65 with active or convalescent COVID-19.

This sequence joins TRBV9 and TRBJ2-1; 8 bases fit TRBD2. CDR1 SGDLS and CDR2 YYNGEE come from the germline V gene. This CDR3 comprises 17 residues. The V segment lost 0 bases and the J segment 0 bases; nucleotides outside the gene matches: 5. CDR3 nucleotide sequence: TGTGCCAGCAGCGTAGCCGGGGGGGGCTCCTCCTACAATGAGCAGTTCTTC. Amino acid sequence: CASSVAGGGSSYNEQFF.

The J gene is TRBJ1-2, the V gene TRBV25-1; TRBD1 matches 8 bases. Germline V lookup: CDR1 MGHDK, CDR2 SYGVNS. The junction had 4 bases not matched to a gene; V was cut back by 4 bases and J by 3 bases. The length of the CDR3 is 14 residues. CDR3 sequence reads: CASSALGQDYGYTF. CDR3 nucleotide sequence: TGTGCCAGCAGTGCCCTGGGACAGGACTATGGCTACACCTTC.

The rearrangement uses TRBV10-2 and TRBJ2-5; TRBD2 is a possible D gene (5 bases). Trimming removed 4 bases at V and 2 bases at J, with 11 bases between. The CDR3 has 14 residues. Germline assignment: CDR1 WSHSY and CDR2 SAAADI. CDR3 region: CASSGGGSQETQYF. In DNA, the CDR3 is TGCGCCAGCAGTGGCGGAGGCAGTCAAGAGACCCAGTACTTC.

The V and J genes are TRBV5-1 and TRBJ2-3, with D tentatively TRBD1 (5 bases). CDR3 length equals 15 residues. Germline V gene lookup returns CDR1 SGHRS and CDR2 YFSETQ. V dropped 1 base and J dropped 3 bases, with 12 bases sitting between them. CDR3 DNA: TGCGCCAGCAGCTTGAGGGGCGTGCGGACAGATACGCAGTATTTT. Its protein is CASSLRGVRTDTQYF.

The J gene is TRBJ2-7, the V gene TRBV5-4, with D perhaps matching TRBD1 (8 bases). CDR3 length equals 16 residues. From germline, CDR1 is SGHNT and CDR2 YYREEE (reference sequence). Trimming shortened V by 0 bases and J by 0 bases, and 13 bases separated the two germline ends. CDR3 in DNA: TGTGCCAGCAGCTTGGGACAGGGGAGGGCCTCCTACGAGCAGTACTTC. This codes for CASSLGQGRASYEQYF.

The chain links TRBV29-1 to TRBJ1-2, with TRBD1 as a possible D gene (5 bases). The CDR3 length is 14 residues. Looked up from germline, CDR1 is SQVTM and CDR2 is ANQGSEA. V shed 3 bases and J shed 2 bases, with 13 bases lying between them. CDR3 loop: CSVEGEDRNYGYTF. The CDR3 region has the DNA TGCAGCGTTGAGGGGGAGGACCGAAACTATGGCTACACCTTC. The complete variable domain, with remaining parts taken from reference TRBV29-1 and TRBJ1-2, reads SAVISQKPSRDICQRGTSLTIQCQVDSQVTMMFWYRQQPGQSLTLIATANQGSEATYESGFVIDKFPISRPNLTFSTLTVSNMSPEDSSIYLCSVEGEDRNYGYTFGSGTRLTVV.

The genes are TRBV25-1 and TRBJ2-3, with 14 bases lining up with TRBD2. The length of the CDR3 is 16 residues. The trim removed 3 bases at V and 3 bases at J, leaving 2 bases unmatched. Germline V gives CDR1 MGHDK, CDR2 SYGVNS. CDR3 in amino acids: CASSDGTSGGTDTQYF. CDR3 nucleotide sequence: TGTGCCAGCAGTGACGGGACTAGCGGGGGAACAGATACGCAGTATTTT.

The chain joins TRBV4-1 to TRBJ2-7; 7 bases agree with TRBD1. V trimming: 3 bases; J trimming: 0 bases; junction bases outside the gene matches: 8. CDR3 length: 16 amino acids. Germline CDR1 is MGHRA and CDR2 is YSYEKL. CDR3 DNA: TGCGCCAGCAGCCAGGCGACAGGGCTAAGCTCCTACGAGCAGTACTTC. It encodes CASSQATGLSSYEQYF.

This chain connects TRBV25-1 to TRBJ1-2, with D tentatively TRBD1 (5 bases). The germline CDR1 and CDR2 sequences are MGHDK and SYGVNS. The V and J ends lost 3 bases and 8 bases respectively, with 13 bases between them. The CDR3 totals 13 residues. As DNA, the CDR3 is TGTGCCAGCAGTGAGGGAAGGGACTCGGGCTACACCTTC. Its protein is CASSEGRDSGYTF.

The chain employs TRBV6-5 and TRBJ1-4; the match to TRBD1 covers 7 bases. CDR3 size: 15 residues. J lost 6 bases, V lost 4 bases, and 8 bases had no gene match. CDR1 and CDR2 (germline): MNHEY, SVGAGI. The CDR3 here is CASSSDRDLYEKLFF. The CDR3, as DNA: TGTGCCAGCAGTTCCGACAGGGATCTTTATGAAAAACTGTTTTTT.

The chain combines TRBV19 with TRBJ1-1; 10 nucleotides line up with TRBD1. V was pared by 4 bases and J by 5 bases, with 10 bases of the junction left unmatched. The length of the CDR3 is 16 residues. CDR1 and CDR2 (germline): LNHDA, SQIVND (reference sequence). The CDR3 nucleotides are TGTGCCAGTAGTACTAGAAGACAGGGGGCGCGTACTGAAGCTTTCTTT. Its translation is CASSTRRQGARTEAFF.

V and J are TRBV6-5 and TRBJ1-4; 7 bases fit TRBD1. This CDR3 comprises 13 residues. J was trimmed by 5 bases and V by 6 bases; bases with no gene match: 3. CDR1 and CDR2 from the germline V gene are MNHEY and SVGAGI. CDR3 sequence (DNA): TGTGCCAGCAGGGACAGGCCCAATGAAAAACTGTTTTTT. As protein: CASRDRPNEKLFF.

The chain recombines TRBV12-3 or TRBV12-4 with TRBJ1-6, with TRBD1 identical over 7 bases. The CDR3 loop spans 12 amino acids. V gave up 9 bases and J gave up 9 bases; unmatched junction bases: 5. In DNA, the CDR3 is TGTGCCAGTCAGGGGGATAGTTCACCCCTCCACTTT. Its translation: CASQGDSSPLHF.

CDR3 in amino acids: CASSHEQGSNQPQHF. DNA of the CDR3: TGTGCCAGCAGCCACGAACAGGGTAGCAATCAGCCCCAGCATTTT. The chain uses TRBV4-2 and TRBJ1-5; possible D gene TRBD1, 6 bases. The CDR3 covers 15 residues. Germline V gives CDR1 LGHNA, CDR2 YNFKEQ. V lost 3 bases, J lost 0 bases, and 9 bases lay in between.

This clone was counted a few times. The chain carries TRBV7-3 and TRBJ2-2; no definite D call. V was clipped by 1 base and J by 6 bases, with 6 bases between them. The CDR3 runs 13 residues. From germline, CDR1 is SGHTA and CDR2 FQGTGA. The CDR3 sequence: CASSLISPGELFF. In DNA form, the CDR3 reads TGTGCCAGCAGCTTAATCAGTCCCGGGGAGCTGTTTTTT.

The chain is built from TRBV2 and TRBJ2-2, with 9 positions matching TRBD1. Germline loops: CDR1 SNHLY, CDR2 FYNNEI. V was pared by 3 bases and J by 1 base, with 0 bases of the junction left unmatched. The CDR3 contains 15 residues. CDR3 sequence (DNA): TGTGCCAGCAGTGAGACAGGGGGGAACACCGGGGAGCTGTTTTTT. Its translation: CASSETGGNTGELFF.

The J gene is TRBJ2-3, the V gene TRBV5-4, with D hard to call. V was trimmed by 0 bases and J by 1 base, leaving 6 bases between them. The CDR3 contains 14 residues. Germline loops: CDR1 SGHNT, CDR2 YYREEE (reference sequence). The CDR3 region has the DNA TGTGCCAGCAGCTTGGACAGACGCACAGATACGCAGTATTTT. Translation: CASSLDRRTDTQYF.

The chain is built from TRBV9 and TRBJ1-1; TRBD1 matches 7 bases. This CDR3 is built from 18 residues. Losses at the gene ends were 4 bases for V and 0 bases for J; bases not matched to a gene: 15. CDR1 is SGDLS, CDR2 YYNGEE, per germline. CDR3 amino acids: CASSIDTGDNPMNTEAFF. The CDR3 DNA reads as TGTGCCAGCAGCATAGACACAGGGGATAATCCGATGAACACTGAAGCTTTCTTT.

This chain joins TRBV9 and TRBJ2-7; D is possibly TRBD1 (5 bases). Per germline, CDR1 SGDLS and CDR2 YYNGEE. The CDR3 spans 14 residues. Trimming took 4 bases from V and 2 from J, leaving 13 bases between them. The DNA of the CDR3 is TGTGCCAGCAGCTCGGACATTGTACCCTACGAGCAGTACTTC. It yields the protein CASSSDIVPYEQYF.

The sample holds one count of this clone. CDR3 DNA sequence: TGTGCCACCGCTCCCCGGGGACAGGGAAACCAGCCCCAGCATTTT. Translated: CATAPRGQGNQPQHF. This chain joins TRBV24-1 and TRBJ1-5, with 9 bases identical to TRBD1. V lost 9 bases, J lost 7 bases, and 12 bases stayed unmatched. CDR1 is KGHDR, CDR2 SFDVKD, per germline. The CDR3 is 15 residues long.

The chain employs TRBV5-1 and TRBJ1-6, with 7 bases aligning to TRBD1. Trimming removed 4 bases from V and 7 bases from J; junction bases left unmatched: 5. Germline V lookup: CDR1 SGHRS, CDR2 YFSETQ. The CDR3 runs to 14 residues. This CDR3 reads CASSIDRVNSPLHF. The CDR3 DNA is TGCGCCAGCAGCATCGACAGGGTGAATTCACCCCTCCACTTT.

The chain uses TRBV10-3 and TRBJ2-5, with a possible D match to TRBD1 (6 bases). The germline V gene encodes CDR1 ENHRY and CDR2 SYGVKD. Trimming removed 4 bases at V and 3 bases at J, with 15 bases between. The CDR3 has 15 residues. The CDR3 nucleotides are TGTGCCATCAGTGGGTATACAGGGAAAGAAGAGACCCAGTACTTC. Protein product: CAISGYTGKEETQYF.

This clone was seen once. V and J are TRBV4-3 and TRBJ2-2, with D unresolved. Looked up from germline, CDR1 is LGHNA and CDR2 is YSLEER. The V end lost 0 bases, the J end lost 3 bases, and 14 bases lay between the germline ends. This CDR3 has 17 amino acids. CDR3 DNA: TGCGCCAGCAGCCAAGAGGCTAGTTGGTTGGACACCGGGGAGCTGTTTTTT. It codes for CASSQEASWLDTGELFF.

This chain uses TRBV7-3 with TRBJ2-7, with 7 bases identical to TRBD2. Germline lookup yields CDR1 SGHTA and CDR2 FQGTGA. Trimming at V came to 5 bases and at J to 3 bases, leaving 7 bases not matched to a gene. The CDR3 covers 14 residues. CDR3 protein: CASSLRPGGYEQYF. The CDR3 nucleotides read TGTGCCAGCAGCCTCCGACCGGGGGGCTACGAGCAGTACTTC.

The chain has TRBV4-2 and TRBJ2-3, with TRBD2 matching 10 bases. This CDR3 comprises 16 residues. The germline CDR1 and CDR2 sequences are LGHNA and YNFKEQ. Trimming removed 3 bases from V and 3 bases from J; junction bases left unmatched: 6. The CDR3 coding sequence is TGTGCCAGCAGCCAGACCAGAGCGGGGGGGACAGATACGCAGTATTTT. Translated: CASSQTRAGGTDTQYF.

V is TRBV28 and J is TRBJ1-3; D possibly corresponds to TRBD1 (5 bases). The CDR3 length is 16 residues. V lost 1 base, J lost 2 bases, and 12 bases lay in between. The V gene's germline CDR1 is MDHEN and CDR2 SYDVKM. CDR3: CASSLSGGWAGNTIYF. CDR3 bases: TGTGCCAGCAGTTTATCGGGGGGGTGGGCTGGAAACACCATATATTTT.

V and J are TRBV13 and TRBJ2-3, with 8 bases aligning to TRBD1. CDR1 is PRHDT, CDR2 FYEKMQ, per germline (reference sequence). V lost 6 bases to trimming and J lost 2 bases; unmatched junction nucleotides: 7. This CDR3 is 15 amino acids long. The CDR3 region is CASRRTGTYTDTQYF. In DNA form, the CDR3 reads TGTGCCAGCAGACGGACAGGGACATACACAGATACGCAGTATTTT. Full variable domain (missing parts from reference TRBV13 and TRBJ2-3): AAGVIQSPRHLIKEKRETATLKCYPIPRHDTVYWYQQGPGQDPQFLISFYEKMQSDKGSIPDRFSAQQFSDYHSELNMSSLELGDSALYFCASRRTGTYTDTQYFGPGTRLTVL.

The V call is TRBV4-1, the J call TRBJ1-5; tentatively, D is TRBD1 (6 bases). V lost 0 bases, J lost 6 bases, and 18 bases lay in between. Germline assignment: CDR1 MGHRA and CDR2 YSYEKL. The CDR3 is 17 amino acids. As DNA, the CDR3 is TGCGCCAGCAGCCAAGACGCGGGGGCCATTAAGGGTCAGCCCCAGCATTTT. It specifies CASSQDAGAIKGQPQHF.